Below are 6 T cell receptor beta chains sequenced from a single sample in a study of blood T cell repertoires in COVID-19. Sequenced by immunoSEQ multiplex PCR; TCRdb stores in-frame clones only, minus some. The table includes roughly 130,000 clones, 70% to 85% detected once. Sequencing used peripheral blood. These receptors originate from a woman aged 50 to 60 with acute or convalescent COVID-19.

The CDR3 region is CASSLNPLTGREKLFF. In DNA, the CDR3 is TGTGCCAGCAGCCTGAACCCCCTGACAGGGAGGGAAAAACTGTTTTTT. V gene TRBV11-2 combines with J gene TRBJ1-4, with 7 bases aligning to TRBD1. This CDR3 spans 16 amino acids. The trim removed 5 bases at V and 8 bases at J, leaving 14 bases unmatched. Germline CDR1 SGHAT, CDR2 FQNNGV.

The chain carries TRBV4-1 and TRBJ2-1, with TRBD2 matching over 9 bases. From germline, CDR1 is MGHRA and CDR2 YSYEKL. This CDR3 comprises 15 residues. V was pared by 3 bases and J by 7 bases, with 7 bases of the junction left unmatched. The CDR3 sequence is CASSQSFSGGNEQFF. Written as DNA, the CDR3 is TGCGCCAGCAGCCAGTCCTTTAGCGGGGGAAATGAGCAGTTCTTC.

This clone was seen a single time. V is TRBV9 and J is TRBJ1-2, with a possible D match to TRBD1 (6 bases). The CDR3 covers 15 residues. V dropped 0 bases and J dropped 7 bases, with 16 bases sitting between them. Germline values: CDR1 SGDLS, CDR2 YYNGEE. DNA of the CDR3: TGTGCCAGCAGCGTAGGATCGGACAGCGTAAGTGGCTACACCTTC. The encoded protein is CASSVGSDSVSGYTF.

In its sample, this clone was seen once. This rearrangement joins TRBV4-1 to TRBJ2-7; tentative D call: TRBD2 (5 bases). V gave up 0 bases and J gave up 0 bases, with 6 bases separating them. This CDR3 contains 14 residues. Germline loops: CDR1 MGHRA, CDR2 YSYEKL. The DNA of the CDR3 is TGCGCCAGCAGCCAAGATCGGGACTCCTACGAGCAGTACTTC. Translating gives CASSQDRDSYEQYF.

This chain uses TRBV5-1 with TRBJ2-3, with D possibly matching TRBD1 (6 bases). CDR1 is SGHRS, CDR2 YFSETQ, per germline. The germline V and J ends were trimmed by 0 bases and 0 bases, with 17 bases remaining between them. This CDR3 has 18 residues. The CDR3 loop is CASSLAWGQSESTDTQYF. The CDR3 nucleotides read TGCGCCAGCAGCTTGGCCTGGGGGCAAAGCGAGAGCACAGATACGCAGTATTTT.

V gene TRBV19 combines with J gene TRBJ1-2; 9 bases align to TRBD1. The CDR3 covers 15 residues. After removal of 1 base from V and 0 bases from J, the junction contained 0 bases not matched to a gene. The germline V gene has CDR1 LNHDA and CDR2 SQIVND (reference sequence). For the CDR3, the DNA is TGTGCCAGTAGTATAGGACAGGGGGCTAACTATGGCTACACCTTC. Encoded protein: CASSIGQGANYGYTF.